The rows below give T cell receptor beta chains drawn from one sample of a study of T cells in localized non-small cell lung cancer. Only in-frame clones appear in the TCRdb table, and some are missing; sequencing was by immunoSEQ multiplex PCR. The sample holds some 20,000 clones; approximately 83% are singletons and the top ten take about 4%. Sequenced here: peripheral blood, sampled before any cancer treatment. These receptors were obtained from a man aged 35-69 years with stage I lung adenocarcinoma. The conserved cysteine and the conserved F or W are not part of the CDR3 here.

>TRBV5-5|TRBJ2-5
AILPEGERETQY
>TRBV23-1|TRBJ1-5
ASSRTGPDVTVSNQPQH
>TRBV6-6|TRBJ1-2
ASSFSRAAHGYT
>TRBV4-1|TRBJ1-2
ASSHFQGLNYGYT
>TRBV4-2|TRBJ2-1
ASSGIAGAGVNEQF
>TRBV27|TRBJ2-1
ASSFGTSGNEQF
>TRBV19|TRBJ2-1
ASSYILAGGYNEQF
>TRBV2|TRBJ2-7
ASSGGAVAPGEQY
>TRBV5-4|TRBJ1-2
ASSPGQGIDGYT
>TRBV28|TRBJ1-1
ASILRRGRNTEAF
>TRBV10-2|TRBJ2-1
ASSEIGRSSYNEQF
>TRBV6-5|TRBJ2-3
ASSSYRGQSTDTQY
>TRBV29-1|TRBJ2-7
SVEGGSGYEQY
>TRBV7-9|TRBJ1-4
ASSSVGGNEKLF
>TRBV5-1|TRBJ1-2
ASNAGQGVDYGYT
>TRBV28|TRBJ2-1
ASIRAGVGNEQF
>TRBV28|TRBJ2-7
ASLDPLHYEQY
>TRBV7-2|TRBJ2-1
ASSLRGLAGLSSYNEQF
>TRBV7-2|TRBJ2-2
ASSSQGLAAGELF
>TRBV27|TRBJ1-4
ASSYRNRDILF
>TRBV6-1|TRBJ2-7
ASSADRVFDEQY
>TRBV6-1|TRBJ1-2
AIQDSSYGYT
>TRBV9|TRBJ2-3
ASSVGTSGTTDTQY
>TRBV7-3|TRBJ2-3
ASSRGGGGAGDTQY
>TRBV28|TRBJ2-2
ASSLFKGAGTGELF
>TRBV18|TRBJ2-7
ASSPRDRYYEQY
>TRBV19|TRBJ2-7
ASEGIGGRTEMSYEQY
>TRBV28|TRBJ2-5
ASSLRLTEARETQY
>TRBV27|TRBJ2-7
ASSRTSGRKTSYEQY
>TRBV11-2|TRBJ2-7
ASSLRGGRGAGEQY
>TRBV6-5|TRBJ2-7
ASSPGGGYEQY
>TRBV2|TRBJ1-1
ASSARGGHTEAF
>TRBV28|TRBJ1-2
ASSLRGSGSYGYT
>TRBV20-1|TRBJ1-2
SARWGYGYT
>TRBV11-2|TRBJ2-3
ASSFSGIDTQY
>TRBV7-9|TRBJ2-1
ASRAGALNEQF
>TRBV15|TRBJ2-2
ATSRVGQNTGELF
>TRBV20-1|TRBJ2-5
SARLGETQY
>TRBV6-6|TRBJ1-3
ASNLYESGNTIY
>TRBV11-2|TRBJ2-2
ASSQSWGPRKANTGELF
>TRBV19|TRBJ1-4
ASSMKAWGPWEKLF
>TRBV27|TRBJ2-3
ASSLLREGLSDTQY
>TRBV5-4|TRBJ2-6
ASSLAGWGDASGANVLT
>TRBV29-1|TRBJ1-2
SVEGTDYGYT
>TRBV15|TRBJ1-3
ATSRGPLAGSSGNTIY